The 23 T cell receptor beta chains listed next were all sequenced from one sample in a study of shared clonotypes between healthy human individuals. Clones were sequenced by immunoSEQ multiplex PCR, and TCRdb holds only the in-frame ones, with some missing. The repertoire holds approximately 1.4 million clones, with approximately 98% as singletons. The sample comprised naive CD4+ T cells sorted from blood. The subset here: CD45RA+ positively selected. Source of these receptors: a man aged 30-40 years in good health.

CDR3 amino acids: CASSLLRGAVPYEQYF. In nucleotides, the CDR3 is TGTGCCAGCAGTTTATTACGGGGCGCAGTGCCCTACGAGCAGTACTTC. This chain links TRBV27 with TRBJ2-7; TRBD1 or TRBD2 may be the D gene (5 bases each). This CDR3 has 16 residues. Trimming took off 1 base at V and 2 bases at J, with 15 bases between the two ends. Germline CDR1 reads MNHEY; CDR2 reads SMNVEV (reference sequence).

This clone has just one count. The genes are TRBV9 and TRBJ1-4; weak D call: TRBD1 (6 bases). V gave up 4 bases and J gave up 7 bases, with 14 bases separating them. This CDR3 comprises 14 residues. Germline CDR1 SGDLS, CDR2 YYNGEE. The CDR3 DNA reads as TGTGCCAGCAGCCGGACAGACCTCGGTGAAAAACTGTTTTTT. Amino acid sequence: CASSRTDLGEKLFF. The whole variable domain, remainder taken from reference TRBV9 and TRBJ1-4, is DSGVTQTPKHLITATGQRVTLRCSPRSGDLSVYWYQQSLDQGLQFLIQYYNGEERAKGNILERFSAQQFPDLHSELNLSSLELGDSALYFCASSRTDLGEKLFFGSGTQLSVL.

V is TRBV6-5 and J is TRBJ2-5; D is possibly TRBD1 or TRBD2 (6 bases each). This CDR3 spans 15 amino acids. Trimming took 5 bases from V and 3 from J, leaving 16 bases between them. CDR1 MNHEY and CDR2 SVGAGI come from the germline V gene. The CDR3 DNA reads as TGTGCCAGCAGTACCGCGGGACATACTAAAGAGACCCAGTACTTC. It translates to CASSTAGHTKETQYF.

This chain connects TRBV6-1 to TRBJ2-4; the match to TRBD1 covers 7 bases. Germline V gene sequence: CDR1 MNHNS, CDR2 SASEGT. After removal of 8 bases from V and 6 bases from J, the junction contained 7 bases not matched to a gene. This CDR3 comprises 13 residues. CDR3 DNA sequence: TGTGCCAGCCAGAGACAGGGAAGAAACATTCAGTACTTC. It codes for CASQRQGRNIQYF.

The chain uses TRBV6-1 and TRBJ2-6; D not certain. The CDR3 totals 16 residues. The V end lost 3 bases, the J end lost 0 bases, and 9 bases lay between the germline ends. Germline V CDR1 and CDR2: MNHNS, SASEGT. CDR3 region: CASSDRIFSGANVLTF. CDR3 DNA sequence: TGTGCCAGCAGTGACCGTATATTCTCTGGGGCCAACGTCCTGACTTTC.

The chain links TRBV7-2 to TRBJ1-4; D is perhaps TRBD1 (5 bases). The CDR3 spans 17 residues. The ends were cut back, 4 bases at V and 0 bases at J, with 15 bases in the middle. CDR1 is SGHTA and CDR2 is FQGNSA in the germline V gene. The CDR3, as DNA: TGTGCCAGCAGCTACGGGGTGGGGCTAGCAACTAATGAAAAACTGTTTTTT. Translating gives CASSYGVGLATNEKLFF.

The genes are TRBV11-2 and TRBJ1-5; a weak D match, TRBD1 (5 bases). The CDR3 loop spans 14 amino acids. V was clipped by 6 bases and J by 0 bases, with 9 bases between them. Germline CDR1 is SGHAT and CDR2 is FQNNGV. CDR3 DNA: TGTGCCAGCAGGGGGGTTAATAGCAATCAGCCCCAGCATTTT. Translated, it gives CASRGVNSNQPQHF.

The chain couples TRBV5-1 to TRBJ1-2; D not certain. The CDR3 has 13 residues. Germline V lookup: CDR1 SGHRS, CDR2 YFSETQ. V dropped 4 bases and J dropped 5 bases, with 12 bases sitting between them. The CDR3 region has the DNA TGCGCCAGCAGCCTCCCGTCCCTTTATGGCTACACCTTC. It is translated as CASSLPSLYGYTF.

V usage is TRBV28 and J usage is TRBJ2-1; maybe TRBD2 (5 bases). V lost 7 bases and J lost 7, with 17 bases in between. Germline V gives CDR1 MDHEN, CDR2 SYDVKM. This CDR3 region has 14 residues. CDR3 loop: CASNHGRRKNEQFF. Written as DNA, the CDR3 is TGTGCCAGCAACCATGGGCGGAGGAAAAATGAGCAGTTCTTC.

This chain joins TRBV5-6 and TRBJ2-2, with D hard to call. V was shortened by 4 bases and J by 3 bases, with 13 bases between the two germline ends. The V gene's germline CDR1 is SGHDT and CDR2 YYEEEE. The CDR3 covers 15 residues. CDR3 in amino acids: CASSQEQIYTGELFF. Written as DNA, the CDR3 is TGTGCCAGCAGCCAAGAACAGATTTACACCGGGGAGCTGTTTTTT.

CDR3 in DNA: TGTGCCAGCTCACCACGGGAAGGGTTCAATCAGCCCCAGCATTTT. Translated, it gives CASSPREGFNQPQHF. The chain joins TRBV18 to TRBJ1-5; D gene ambiguous. V was trimmed by 1 base and J by 3 bases, leaving 10 bases between them. Germline V gene sequence: CDR1 KGHSH, CDR2 LQKENI. This CDR3 has 15 residues.

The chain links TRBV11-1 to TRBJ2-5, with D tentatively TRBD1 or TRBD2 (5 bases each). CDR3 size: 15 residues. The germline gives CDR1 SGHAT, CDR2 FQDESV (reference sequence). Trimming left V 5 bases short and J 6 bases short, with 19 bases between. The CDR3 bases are TGTGCCAGCAGCCCTGGGACCTCCCCATCGCAGACCCAGTACTTC. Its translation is CASSPGTSPSQTQYF.

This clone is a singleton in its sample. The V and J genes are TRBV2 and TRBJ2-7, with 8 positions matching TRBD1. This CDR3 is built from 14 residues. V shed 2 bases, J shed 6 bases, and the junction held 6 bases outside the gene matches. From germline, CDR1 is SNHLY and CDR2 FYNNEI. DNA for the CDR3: TGTGCCAGCAGTGAAACCAGGGGGCAGGGCGAGCAGTACTTC. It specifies CASSETRGQGEQYF. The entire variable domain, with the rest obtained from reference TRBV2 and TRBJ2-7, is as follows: EPEVTQTPSHQVTQMGQEVILRCVPISNHLYFYWYRQILGQKVEFLVSFYNNEISEKSEIFDDQFSVERPDGSNFTLKIRSTKLEDSAMYFCASSETRGQGEQYFGPGTRLTVT.

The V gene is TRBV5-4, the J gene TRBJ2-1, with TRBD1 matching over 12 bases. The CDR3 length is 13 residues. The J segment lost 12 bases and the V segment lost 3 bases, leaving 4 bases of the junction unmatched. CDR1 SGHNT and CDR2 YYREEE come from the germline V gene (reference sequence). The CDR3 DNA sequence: TGTGCCAGCAGCTGGGGACAGGGGGCTTCGCAGTTCTTC. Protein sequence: CASSWGQGASQFF.

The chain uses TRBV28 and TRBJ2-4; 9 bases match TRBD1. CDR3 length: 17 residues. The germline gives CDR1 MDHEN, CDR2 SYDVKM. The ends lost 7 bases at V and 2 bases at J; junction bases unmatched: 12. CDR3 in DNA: TGTGCCAGCACCGGGGACAGGGATTTGGTGACCAAAAACATTCAGTACTTC. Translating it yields CASTGDRDLVTKNIQYF. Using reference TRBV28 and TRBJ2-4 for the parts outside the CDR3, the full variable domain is DVKVTQSSRYLVKRTGEKVFLECVQDMDHENMFWYRQDPGLGLRLIYFSYDVKMKEKGDIPEGYSVSREKKERFSLILESASTNQTSMYLCASTGDRDLVTKNIQYFGAGTRLSVL.

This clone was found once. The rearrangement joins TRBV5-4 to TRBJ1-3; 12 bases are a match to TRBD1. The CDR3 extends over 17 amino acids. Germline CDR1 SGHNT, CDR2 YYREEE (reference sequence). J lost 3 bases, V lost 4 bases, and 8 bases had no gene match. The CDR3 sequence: CASSPPGQGAGGNTIYF. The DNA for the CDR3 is TGTGCCAGCAGCCCGCCGGGACAGGGGGCGGGTGGAAACACCATATATTTT.

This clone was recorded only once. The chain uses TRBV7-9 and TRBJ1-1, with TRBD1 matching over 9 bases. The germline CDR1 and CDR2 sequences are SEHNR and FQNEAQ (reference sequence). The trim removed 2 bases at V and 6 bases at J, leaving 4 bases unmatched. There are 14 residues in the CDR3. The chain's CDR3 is CASSLQRQGAEAFF. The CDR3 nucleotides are TGTGCCAGCAGCTTACAAAGACAGGGGGCTGAAGCTTTCTTT.

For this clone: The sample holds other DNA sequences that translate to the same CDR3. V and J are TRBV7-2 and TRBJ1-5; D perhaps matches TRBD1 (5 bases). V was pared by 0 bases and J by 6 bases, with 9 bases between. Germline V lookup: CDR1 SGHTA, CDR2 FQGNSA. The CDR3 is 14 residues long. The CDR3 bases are TGTGCCAGCAGCTTAGCCCAGGGTGGTCAGCCCCAGCATTTT. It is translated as CASSLAQGGQPQHF.

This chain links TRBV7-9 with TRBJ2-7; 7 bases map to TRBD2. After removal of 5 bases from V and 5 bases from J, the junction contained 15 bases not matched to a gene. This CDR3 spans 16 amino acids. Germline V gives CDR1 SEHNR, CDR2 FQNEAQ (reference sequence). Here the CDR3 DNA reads TGTGCCAGCAGCCGCTGGGGGGGATCAGGTGTAAACGAGCAGTACTTC. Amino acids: CASSRWGGSGVNEQYF.

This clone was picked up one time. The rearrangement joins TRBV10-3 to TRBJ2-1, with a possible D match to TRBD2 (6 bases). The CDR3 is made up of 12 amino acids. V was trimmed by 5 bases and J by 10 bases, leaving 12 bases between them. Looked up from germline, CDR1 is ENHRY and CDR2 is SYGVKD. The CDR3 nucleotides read TGTGCCATCAGTCCTAGCGACGGGGAGCAGTTCTTC. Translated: CAISPSDGEQFF.

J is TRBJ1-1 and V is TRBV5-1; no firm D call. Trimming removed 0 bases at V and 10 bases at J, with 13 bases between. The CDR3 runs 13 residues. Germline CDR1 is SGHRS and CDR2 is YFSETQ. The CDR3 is CASSLDPGSAAFF. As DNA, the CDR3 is TGCGCCAGCAGCTTGGACCCTGGGTCGGCAGCTTTCTTT.

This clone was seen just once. CDR3 nucleotide sequence: TGTGCCAGCAGCTTGGAGGGACCCCTCAACGAGCAGTACTTC. Its protein product is CASSLEGPLNEQYF. This chain uses TRBV5-4 with TRBJ2-7, with D tentatively TRBD1 or TRBD2 (5 bases each). CDR3 length: 14 amino acids. The germline gives CDR1 SGHNT, CDR2 YYREEE (reference sequence). V lost 0 bases to trimming and J lost 5 bases, with 12 bases between them.

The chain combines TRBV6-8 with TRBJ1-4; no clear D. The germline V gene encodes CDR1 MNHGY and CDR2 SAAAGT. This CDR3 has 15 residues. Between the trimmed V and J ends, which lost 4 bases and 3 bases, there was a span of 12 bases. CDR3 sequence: CASSLAAMANEKLFF. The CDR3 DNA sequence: TGTGCCAGCAGTTTGGCAGCGATGGCTAATGAAAAACTGTTTTTT.